This T cell receptor beta chain was sequenced for a study of blood T cell repertoires in COVID-19. The V gene lost 2 bases and the J gene lost 2 bases, with 8 bases spanning the gap. Germline V CDR1 and CDR2: SGHRS, YFSETQ. There are 13 residues in the CDR3. Repertoires were generated with immunoSEQ multiplex PCR, while TCRdb's copy carries only in-frame clones and drops some. The sample yields 250,000 to 350,000 clones, approximately 88% seen once. The sequence was obtained from a man aged 18-30 years who had recovered from COVID-19. Sequencing was carried out using peripheral blood. The chain carries TRBV5-1 and TRBJ2-7; D gene ambiguous. The CDR3 DNA reads TGCGCCAGCAGCTTCGACACGACCTACGAGCAGTACTTC. The encoded protein is CASSFDTTYEQYF.